This T cell receptor beta chain stems from a study of Graves' ophthalmopathy and Graves' hyperthyroidism. Germline V gene lookup returns CDR1 SGDLS and CDR2 YYNGEE. The CDR3 totals 15 residues. Trimming took 2 bases from V and 6 from J, leaving 17 bases between them. Worth noting for this clonotype: The antigen is not known.

Overall study findings and caveats: The blood repertoire also included most expanded thyroid clonotypes above 0.001 frequency.

Amplified material comprised TCR beta CDR3 regions derived from RNA transcripts. RT-PCR was first run with HTBI primers, then multiplex PCR in a second round. TCRdb re-analysed the multiplex PCR reads in MiXCR, keeping a single row per CDR3 protein. The data contain approximately 1.2 million distinct CDR3 sequences, around a third of them singletons. V and J are TRBV9 and TRBJ1-2; D gene uncertain. The sample consisted of peripheral blood or thyroid tissue (not recorded which). The source of this sequence is an adult man with Graves' hyperthyroidism. CDR3 amino acids: CASSVGSGVRDGYTF. In DNA, the CDR3 is TGTGCCAGCAGCGTTGGGTCCGGGGTTAGAGATGGCTACACCTTC.